This T cell receptor (beta chain) was recorded in a study of cytomegalovirus exposure and HLA in healthy donors. The CDR3 sequence is 15 residues long. The J segment lost 7 bases and the V segment lost 6 bases, leaving 9 bases of the junction unmatched. Germline V gene data show CDR1 as SGHRS and CDR2 as YFSETQ. Though nominally healthy at sampling, donors likely had unrecorded immune exposures. PCR employed 60 Vbeta and 13 Jbeta primers. Profiled with immunoSEQ multiplex PCR; TCRdb holds only in-frame clones, not every one. Here the sample spans about 130,000 clones, more than 65% being singletons. The sequencing sample was made of PBMCs. The source is a man between 18 and 35 years old in good health and CMV-seropositive. This chain connects TRBV5-1 to TRBJ2-1; the match to TRBD2 covers 11 bases. CDR3 residues: CASTPGSSGRNEQFF. For the CDR3, the DNA is TGCGCCAGCACGCCTGGGTCTAGCGGGAGGAATGAGCAGTTCTTC.